This TCR beta chain derives from a study of blood T cell repertoires in COVID-19. Background on the study: Specimens from acute and convalescent COVID-19 originated in the United States, Italy and Spain. In each case, the material was cDNA or gDNA derived from T cells, B-cell-depleted T cells, or PBMCs.

Of note for this clone: At one end the junction does not follow the germline gene, possibly because of a read error.

Per the authors' pipeline: Researchers report that nucleated cell counts were estimated from reference gene primer amplification. Libraries were prepared by immunoSEQ multiplex PCR; TCRdb keeps only in-frame clonotypes and omits some of them. V and J calls and clone size are copied from that table; D and trimming were computed from the DNA. Of around 220,000 clones listed, around 82% are singletons. Germline loops: CDR1 SSHAT, CDR2 FNYEAQ (reference sequence). This CDR3 has 13 amino acids. The sequence was collected from a woman of 80 years or more with active or convalescent COVID-19. The sequenced material came from peripheral blood. The chain employs TRBV7-7 and TRBJ2-7, with TRBD2 matching 10 bases. In nucleotides, the CDR3 is TGTGCTAGCAGCCCCGGACTAGCGGTCGAGCAGTACTTC. This sequence encodes CASSPGLAVEQYF.